This T cell receptor beta chain derives from a study of OX40 agonist ivuxolimab in advanced cancers. Overall study findings and caveats: Relative to CD4+, CD8+ T cells held more expanded clones on average.

Turning to this clone: Its antigen is not known.

CDR1 and CDR2 (germline): LNHNV, YYDKDF (reference sequence). There are 13 residues in the CDR3. V was trimmed by 5 bases and J by 7 bases, leaving 12 bases between them. TCRdb keeps only in-frame clones here, not all; method: immunoSEQ multiplex PCR. The profile covers about 58,000 clones, with over 80% appearing a single time and about 1.8% taken by the ten largest. This sequence originates from an adult with an advanced solid tumor such as melanoma, head and neck, liver or kidney cancer. This rearrangement joins TRBV15 to TRBJ1-5, with unresolved D. The sample consisted of CD4+ or CD8+ T cells sorted from blood, taken in a trial of the OX40 agonist ivuxolimab. CDR3 coding DNA: TGTGCCACCAGCCCCCGAGGGATGCAGCCCCAGCATTTT. It is translated as CATSPRGMQPQHF.